This TCR beta chain was identified during a study of cytomegalovirus exposure and HLA in healthy donors. V dropped 2 bases and J dropped 4 bases, with 12 bases sitting between them. The CDR3 spans 14 residues. Germline V gene lookup returns CDR1 SGHDT and CDR2 YYEEEE. Study-level results: Information on immune exposure was restricted to one variable (CMV serostatus). Because they were indistinguishable, some V segments, including TRBV6-2 and TRBV6-3, were excluded.

The PCR made use of 60 Vbeta and 13 Jbeta primers. Authors' data handling: Per a later analysis, the number of unique TCR beta chains was 75 million to 90 million, of which 8.5 million to 11 million were shared. This table comes from immunoSEQ multiplex PCR, and its TCRdb copy is limited to in-frame clones, with some not included. That table gives V, J and clone size, and the DNA gave D and trimming. The table records about 170,000 clones, less than 85% of them present only once. In regard to this clone: Its target is unknown. At the DNA level, this CDR3 is encoded by other sequences in the same sample as well.

This receptor was obtained from a male donor in good health and CMV-seronegative. The sample consisted of PBMCs. The V and J genes are TRBV5-6 and TRBJ1-1; D is possibly TRBD1 (6 bases). CDR3 nucleotide sequence: TGTGCCAGCAGCTTAGGGGGGGTTGGCACTGAAGCTTTCTTT. Protein: CASSLGGVGTEAFF.